A single TCR beta chain is shown here with its context. Its target is unknown. The germline V gene encodes CDR1 SNHLY and CDR2 FYNNEI. The CDR3 contains 13 residues. The data are from a study of monozygotic twins with inflammatory bowel disease. The study's findings and limits: Repertoire similarity matched across concordant and discordant twins, perhaps owing to limited power.

TCRdb re-called the 5' RACE reads; every CDR3 protein appears as one record, without DNA. The sample totals about 300,000 distinct CDR3 sequences; its top ten clones hold about 5%. This sequence joins TRBV2 and TRBJ2-1; TCRdb picks TRBD1, but there is no DNA to check that call. The clonotype originates from a human donor with ulcerative colitis or Crohn's disease, or a healthy co-twin of an affected twin (not recorded which). Sequencing input: blood. The CDR3: CASIQPGFGEQFF.